A selection of T cell receptor beta chains follows, all from one sample in a study of neoadjuvant anti-PD-1 for oral cavity cancer. Method: immunoSEQ multiplex PCR; TCRdb's copy keeps in-frame clones and lacks some. The sample has tens of thousands of clones, 85% seen once. This material consisted of PBMCs, taken after nivolumab (anti-PD-1) treatment. These receptors all stem from a person aged 40 to 85 with oral cavity squamous cell carcinoma. CDR3s include the opening cysteine and the closing phenylalanine or tryptophan. A D gene is named only where the DNA matches it firmly. A row's size may be missing; if present it is once, few, many or a size class.

V: TRBV4-1; D: TRBD1; J: TRBJ2-3; size: .; DNA: TGCGCCAGCAGCACTCCCGGGACAGGGAACACAGATACGCAGTATTTT; CDR3: CASSTPGTGNTDTQYF
V: TRBV30; D: TRBD1; J: TRBJ1-3; size: .; DNA: TGTGCCTGGAGTTTCCTCCGGACAGGGTTCTCTGGAAACACCATATATTTT; CDR3: CAWSFLRTGFSGNTIYF
V: TRBV6-1; D: .; J: TRBJ1-4; size: .; DNA: TGTGCCAGCAGTGTATCGAGGGGGACGCCTGAAAAACTGTTTTTT; CDR3: CASSVSRGTPEKLFF
V: TRBV7-6; D: TRBD2; J: TRBJ2-1; size: .; DNA: TGTGCCAGCAGCAAACTAGCGGCCAGCTCCTACAATGAGCAGTTCTTC; CDR3: CASSKLAASSYNEQFF
V: TRBV6-5; D: .; J: TRBJ1-1; size: .; DNA: TGTGCCAGCAGTTCCATCGGACAGGAAGCTTTCTTT; CDR3: CASSSIGQEAFF
V: TRBV5-1; D: TRBD2; J: TRBJ2-5; size: .; DNA: TGCGCCAGCAGCTTCGGGACTAGCGGGATCGAGACCCAGTACTTC; CDR3: CASSFGTSGIETQYF
V: TRBV6-1; D: .; J: TRBJ1-1; size: .; DNA: TGTGCCAGCAAGCAAGACAAGGGGACTGAAGCTTTCTTT; CDR3: CASKQDKGTEAFF
V: TRBV7-2; D: TRBD2; J: TRBJ2-7; size: .; DNA: TGTGCCAGCAGTCTTACTAGCGGGAGCTCCTACGAGCAGTACTTC; CDR3: CASSLTSGSSYEQYF
V: TRBV27; D: .; J: TRBJ2-3; size: .; DNA: TGTGCCAGCAGCCTGGGGGGGACAGTCAGCCTAGGGGTCTCTAATACGCAGTATTTT; CDR3: CASSLGGTVSLGVSNTQYF
V: TRBV5-5; D: .; J: TRBJ1-5; size: .; DNA: TGTGCCAGCAGCTTCGCGGTTTCGGGCAATCAGCCCCAGCATTTT; CDR3: CASSFAVSGNQPQHF
V: TRBV19; D: TRBD1; J: TRBJ1-1; size: .; DNA: TGTGCCAGTAGGGTTGGAGACAGGGTGGCGACTGAAGCTTTCTTT; CDR3: CASRVGDRVATEAFF
V: TRBV5-6; D: .; J: TRBJ2-7; size: .; DNA: TGTGCCAGCAGCTTAGGCAGGGAGCAGTACTTC; CDR3: CASSLGREQYF
V: TRBV6-5; D: TRBD1; J: TRBJ1-2; size: .; DNA: TGTGCCAGCAGTTACACCAGGGGGATGGATGGCTACACCTTC; CDR3: CASSYTRGMDGYTF
V: TRBV7-6; D: .; J: TRBJ1-2; size: few; DNA: TGTGCCAGCAGCTTATGGGGAGGTGGAGGCTACACCTTC; CDR3: CASSLWGGGGYTF
V: TRBV28; D: .; J: TRBJ1-1; size: .; DNA: TGTGCCAGCAGTTTAGGGTCCGGGGCGAACACTGAAGCTTTCTTT; CDR3: CASSLGSGANTEAFF
V: TRBV13; D: TRBD1; J: TRBJ2-7; size: .; DNA: TGTGCCAGCAGCTTGACAGGGTCCTACGAGCAGTACTTC; CDR3: CASSLTGSYEQYF
V: TRBV2; D: .; J: TRBJ2-5; size: .; DNA: TGTGCCAGCGGGGGGGCGGGAGAGACCCAGTACTTC; CDR3: CASGGAGETQYF
V: TRBV5-1; D: .; J: TRBJ2-5; size: .; DNA: TGCGCCAGCAGCCTGGGGCTCCAAGAGACCCAGTACTTC; CDR3: CASSLGLQETQYF
V: TRBV2; D: TRBD2; J: TRBJ2-7; size: .; DNA: TGTGCCAGCACCACTAGCGGGAGGTACGAGCAGTACTTC; CDR3: CASTTSGRYEQYF
V: TRBV9; D: TRBD2; J: TRBJ2-1; size: .; DNA: TGTGCCAGCGCGGTGGCGGGAGCTGTAGGCAATGAGCAGTTCTTC; CDR3: CASAVAGAVGNEQFF
V: TRBV7-6; D: TRBD1; J: TRBJ1-1; size: once; DNA: TGTGCCAGCGTACGGGGGACAGGGGCGGTGGGAAACACTGAAGCTTTCTTT; CDR3: CASVRGTGAVGNTEAFF
V: TRBV4-1; D: TRBD2; J: TRBJ2-7; size: once; DNA: TGCGCCAGCAGCCAAGGATTAATTAGCGGGAGCCACGAGCAGTACTTC; CDR3: CASSQGLISGSHEQYF
V: TRBV6-5; D: .; J: TRBJ1-1; size: .; DNA: TGTGCCAGCAGTTACGGAACGTTGGTGTCTGAAGCTTTCTTT; CDR3: CASSYGTLVSEAFF
V: TRBV30; D: TRBD2; J: TRBJ2-7; size: .; DNA: TGTGCCGGCATAGCGGGAGTGGGGTCCTACGAGCAGTACTTC; CDR3: CAGIAGVGSYEQYF
V: TRBV6-1; D: .; J: TRBJ2-5; size: .; DNA: TGTGCCAGCAGTCAGACTCTGTACCAAGAGACCCAGTACTTC; CDR3: CASSQTLYQETQYF
V: TRBV11-1; D: .; J: TRBJ2-5; size: .; DNA: TGTGCCAGCAGAGGAAACTTGGAGACCCAGTACTTC; CDR3: CASRGNLETQYF
V: TRBV2; D: TRBD2; J: TRBJ2-1; size: .; DNA: TGTGCCAGCAACGGACTAGCGGGAGTTGCTGAGCAGTTCTTC; CDR3: CASNGLAGVAEQFF
V: TRBV7-7; D: .; J: TRBJ2-2; size: .; DNA: TGTGCTAGCAGCCCTCAGGGGACCGGGGAGCTGTTTTTT; CDR3: CASSPQGTGELFF
V: TRBV5-1; D: .; J: TRBJ2-3; size: .; DNA: TGCGCCAGCAGCTTGTGGGCTAGGCCTACAGATACGCAGTATTTT; CDR3: CASSLWARPTDTQYF
V: TRBV10-2; D: .; J: TRBJ1-1; size: .; DNA: TGCGCCAGTAAGGAGGGGGGCCACGCTGAAGCTTTCTTT; CDR3: CASKEGGHAEAFF
V: TRBV20-1; D: .; J: TRBJ2-7; size: .; DNA: TGCAGTGCTAGACACTCCTACGAGCAGTACTTC; CDR3: CSARHSYEQYF
V: TRBV6-5; D: .; J: TRBJ2-1; size: .; DNA: TGTGCCAGCAGTTACTCGGTAATAGGGGCCCCCCATGAGCAGTTCTTC; CDR3: CASSYSVIGAPHEQFF
V: TRBV30; D: TRBD2; J: TRBJ2-1; size: .; DNA: TGTGCCTGGAGTGCCCCACGAGCGGGATTAATCAATGAGCAGTTCTTC; CDR3: CAWSAPRAGLINEQFF
V: TRBV27; D: TRBD2; J: TRBJ2-3; size: once; DNA: TGTGCCAGCAGTTTAGTGGGACTAGCGGTCACAGATACGCAGTATTTT; CDR3: CASSLVGLAVTDTQYF
V: TRBV2; D: .; J: TRBJ1-2; size: .; DNA: TGTGCCAGCAGTGACAGGCTCTATGGCTACACCTTC; CDR3: CASSDRLYGYTF
V: TRBV29-1; D: .; J: TRBJ1-3; size: once; DNA: TGCAGCGTTTCAGGGTCTGGAAACACCATATATTTT; CDR3: CSVSGSGNTIYF
V: TRBV28; D: TRBD1; J: TRBJ2-1; size: medium-sized; DNA: TGTGCCAGCAGTTCCCGGGACAGACGCAATGAGCAGTTCTTC; CDR3: CASSSRDRRNEQFF
V: TRBV2; D: TRBD1; J: TRBJ1-1; size: .; DNA: TGTGCCAGCAGACAGGACAGGGGGTCGAACACTGAAGCTTTCTTT; CDR3: CASRQDRGSNTEAFF
V: TRBV11-2; D: .; J: TRBJ2-3; size: .; DNA: TGTGCCAGTAAGAAACTTTCAGCCCGCGATACGCAGTATTTT; CDR3: CASKKLSARDTQYF
V: TRBV29-1; D: .; J: TRBJ1-1; size: .; DNA: TGCAGCGTTGAAGATCTGGGGGGACGGATCGAAGCTTTCTTT; CDR3: CSVEDLGGRIEAFF
V: TRBV28; D: .; J: TRBJ1-2; size: medium-sized; DNA: TGTGCCAGCGGGGGGAACTATGGCTACACCTTC; CDR3: CASGGNYGYTF
V: TRBV5-4; D: .; J: TRBJ1-3; size: .; DNA: TGTGCCAGCAGCCGACGGGACATGGACTCTGGAAACACCATATATTTT; CDR3: CASSRRDMDSGNTIYF
V: TRBV19; D: .; J: TRBJ1-5; size: few; DNA: TGTGCCAGTATGGGTAACCAGGGACACAATCAGCCCCAGCATTTT; CDR3: CASMGNQGHNQPQHF
V: TRBV14; D: TRBD1; J: TRBJ1-2; size: .; DNA: TGTGCCAGCAGCCCCCGACAGGGACAGGGCTACACCTTC; CDR3: CASSPRQGQGYTF
V: TRBV6-1; D: .; J: TRBJ2-1; size: .; DNA: TGTGCCAGCAGAGGGTACAATGAGCAGTTCTTC; CDR3: CASRGYNEQFF
V: TRBV11-1; D: TRBD1; J: TRBJ2-3; size: .; DNA: TGTGCCAGCAGCCCCGCCCCGGCAGGGGGTACGCAGTATTTT; CDR3: CASSPAPAGGTQYF
V: TRBV6-5; D: .; J: TRBJ2-7; size: .; DNA: TGTGCCACCGGAAAGTGGGGGGACGGCTCTTACGAGCAGTACTTC; CDR3: CATGKWGDGSYEQYF
V: TRBV5-1; D: .; J: TRBJ1-5; size: .; DNA: TGCGCCAGCAGCTTGGCTGACAGCAGCAATCAGCCCCAGCATTTT; CDR3: CASSLADSSNQPQHF
V: TRBV7-9; D: .; J: TRBJ2-7; size: .; DNA: TGTGCCAGCAGCTTCCCTGCCTCCTACGAGCAGTACTTC; CDR3: CASSFPASYEQYF